A few counts support the clone carrying this T cell receptor beta chain. As yet, its antigen is unknown. The entry originates in a study of blood T cells in healthy people across ages. Study outcomes and limitations: A greater number of naive CD4+ cells and higher diversity distinguished long-lived donors from aged donors. A strong correlation was found between TCR beta diversity and the percentage of naive T cells.

Using a J-beta primer mix together with a sample-barcoded 5' primer, a second PCR was run for 7 to 11 cycles. TCRdb reprocessed the 5' RACE reads via MiXCR and lists one record per CDR3 protein. The sample lists hundreds of thousands of distinct CDR3 sequences, 46% occurring once. Sequencing used blood. This receptor was identified in a man older than 75 in good health.

This CDR3 is CASSLAYRGQGDTQYF. CDR3 nucleotides: TGTGCCAGCAGCTTAGCATACAGGGGGCAGGGAGATACGCAGTATTTT. The genes are TRBV7-9 and TRBJ2-3; 9 bases agree with TRBD1. With V trimmed by 0 bases and J by 5 bases, 6 bases remained unmatched. This CDR3 contains 16 residues. From germline, CDR1 is SEHNR and CDR2 FQNEAQ (reference sequence).